This section outlines one T cell receptor beta chain sequence together with its context. Its antigen is still unknown. TCRdb reprocessed the RT-PCR reads via MiXCR and lists one record per CDR3 protein. The sample contains roughly 650,000 distinct CDR3 sequences, around 15% of which appear only once. From germline, CDR1 is SGHTA and CDR2 FQGNSA. The CDR3 is made up of 13 amino acids. V dropped 4 bases and J dropped 8 bases, with 12 bases sitting between them. This sample is part of a study of response to subunit inactivated influenza vaccine. Study-wide points: There was a suggestion from the authors that each seasonal influenza vaccination recruits few new T cells.

The chain carries TRBV7-2 and TRBJ2-4; D gene unclear. This clonotype was obtained from a man aged 45 to 65 who received an inactivated influenza vaccine. Sequences were derived from PBMCs from blood, sampled 14 to 15 days before vaccination. CDR3 in DNA: TGTGCCAGCAGCTGGAACAGTTTCGACATTCAGTACTTC. It translates to CASSWNSFDIQYF.